This is a list of T cell receptor beta chains from one sample in a study of cytomegalovirus exposure and HLA in healthy donors. Generated by immunoSEQ multiplex PCR, the TCRdb table keeps only in-frame clones and is missing some. This sample has approximately 50,000 clones, with about three quarters found just once. Sequenced input: PBMCs. All receptors come from a man aged 30 to 39 in good health and CMV-seropositive. Each CDR3 is given with its conserved first and last residue. A D gene is named only where the DNA matches it firmly. Part of the rows lack a size; the others show once, few, many or a class for expanded clones.

j_gene	v_gene	abundance	d_gene	CDR3aa	CDR3nt
TRBJ1-1	TRBV11-2	-	-	CASSAGRGFSTGETEAFF	TGTGCCAGCAGCGCCGGCCGGGGGTTCTCAACGGGGGAAACTGAAGCTTTCTTT
TRBJ2-2	TRBV12-5	-	TRBD2	CASGLGHFSGGAVSGELFF	TGTGCTAGTGGTTTGGGGCATTTTAGCGGGGGGGCCGTCTCCGGGGAGCTGTTTTTT
TRBJ2-4	TRBV6-1	-	TRBD1	CASSDLPGQGNIQYF	TGTGCCAGCAGTGATCTCCCGGGACAGGGAAACATTCAGTACTTC
TRBJ2-2	TRBV6-5	-	-	CASSGGIRELFF	TGTGCCAGCAGTGGCGGAATTCGGGAGCTGTTTTTT
TRBJ2-7	TRBV19	-	TRBD1	CASGRQGAVHEQYF	TGTGCCAGCGGCCGACAGGGGGCGGTCCACGAGCAGTACTTC
TRBJ2-1	TRBV27	-	-	CASSFAGVKEQFF	TGTGCCAGCAGTTTCGCAGGGGTAAAAGAGCAGTTCTTC
TRBJ1-1	TRBV27	-	TRBD1	CASSSGDRVLIGTEAFF	TGTGCCAGCAGTTCAGGGGACAGGGTTTTGATCGGCACTGAAGCTTTCTTT
TRBJ1-1	TRBV14	-	-	CASSQDQNTEAFF	TGTGCCAGCAGCCAAGATCAGAACACTGAAGCTTTCTTT
TRBJ1-3	TRBV11-2	-	TRBD1	CASSPRGTGFIAGNTIYF	TGTGCCAGCAGCCCCCGGGGGACAGGGTTTATCGCTGGAAACACCATATATTTT
TRBJ2-4	TRBV5-6	few	-	CASSLRLSGNIQYF	TGTGCCAGCAGCTTGCGTCTCTCGGGGAACATTCAGTACTTC
TRBJ1-1	TRBV5-1	few	-	CASSFAQMNTEAFF	TGCGCCAGCAGCTTTGCACAGATGAACACTGAAGCTTTCTTT
TRBJ2-5	TRBV5-6	-	TRBD1	CASSSRDRHQETQYF	TGTGCCAGCAGCTCCCGGGACAGACACCAAGAGACCCAGTACTTC
TRBJ2-2	TRBV5-1	-	TRBD1	CASRTMTGFTGELFF	TGCGCCAGCAGAACAATGACAGGGTTCACCGGGGAGCTGTTTTTT
TRBJ2-1	TRBV6-5	-	-	CASSERGFWQFF	TGTGCCAGCAGTGAAAGAGGGTTCTGGCAGTTCTTC
TRBJ2-7	TRBV18	-	-	CASSPIAHYEQYF	TGTGCCAGCTCACCCATAGCGCACTACGAGCAGTACTTC
TRBJ1-1	TRBV5-1	-	-	CASSLGGGTEAFF	TGCGCCAGCAGCTTGGGGGGGGGCACTGAAGCTTTCTTT
TRBJ2-3	TRBV6-6	once	-	CASSPVDTDTQYF	TGTGCCAGCAGCCCCGTAGACACAGATACGCAGTATTTT
TRBJ1-4	TRBV20-1	-	-	CSAPQRDKLFF	TGCAGTGCCCCACAAAGGGACAAGCTGTTTTTT
TRBJ1-6	TRBV2	-	-	CASCWRLGTGSESPLHF	TGTGCCAGCTGTTGGAGGCTGGGCACCGGGTCTGAATCACCCCTCCACTTT
TRBJ1-3	TRBV5-1	-	TRBD1	CASSPGTVQSGNTIYF	TGCGCCAGCAGCCCGGGGACAGTGCAATCTGGAAACACCATATATTTT
TRBJ2-1	TRBV19	once	-	CASRVVGAHNEQFF	TGTGCCAGCAGAGTCGTGGGGGCTCACAATGAGCAGTTCTTC
TRBJ2-7	TRBV28	once	-	CASSPRAAGFFF	TGTGCCAGCAGCCCTAGAGCCGCTGGGTTCTTCTTC
TRBJ1-1	TRBV30	-	-	CAWNEGDIYEAFF	TGTGCCTGGAATGAGGGAGACATTTATGAAGCTTTCTTT
TRBJ2-1	TRBV5-6	-	TRBD1	CASSPGTGSNYNEQFF	TGTGCCAGCAGCCCCGGGACAGGGTCTAACTACAATGAGCAGTTCTTC
TRBJ1-4	TRBV7-9	once	TRBD1	CASSLRSWDRGGEKLFF	TGTGCCAGCAGCTTAAGGAGTTGGGACAGGGGTGGGGAAAAACTGTTTTTT
TRBJ1-1	TRBV4-3	few	-	CASAAEGLNTEAFF	TGCGCCAGTGCAGCGGAGGGCCTGAACACTGAAGCTTTCTTT
TRBJ1-1	TRBV9	-	TRBD1	CAATGDVAFF	TGTGCCGCAACAGGGGATGTAGCTTTCTTT
TRBJ2-7	TRBV5-1	-	-	CASSLSGLGYEQYF	TGCGCCAGCAGCTTGAGTGGACTCGGATACGAGCAGTACTTC
TRBJ2-6	TRBV10-2	few	TRBD1	CASTGGTGANVLTF	TGCGCCAGCACAGGGGGCACTGGGGCCAACGTCCTGACTTTC
TRBJ1-3	TRBV30	once	-	CACSWGGISGNTIYF	TGTGCCTGTTCGTGGGGGGGGATCTCTGGAAACACCATATATTTT
TRBJ2-1	TRBV11-3	once	TRBD2	CASSLERGALNEQFF	TGTGCCAGCAGCTTAGAGCGGGGGGCCCTCAATGAGCAGTTCTTC
TRBJ2-7	TRBV2	-	-	CASEEGSFYEQYF	TGTGCCAGTGAGGAGGGGAGCTTCTACGAGCAGTACTTC
TRBJ1-4	TRBV11-2	-	-	CASSLVPGTTLAKLFF	TGTGCCAGCAGCTTAGTTCCGGGAACGACGCTGGCAAAACTGTTTTTT
TRBJ1-4	TRBV7-2	once	-	CASSYRGGATNEKLFF	TGTGCCAGCAGCTATCGAGGGGGTGCAACTAATGAAAAACTGTTTTTT
TRBJ2-1	TRBV27	-	-	CASSLWRDGKGFDSYNEQFF	TGTGCCAGCAGTTTATGGCGGGACGGAAAAGGGTTCGACTCCTACAATGAGCAGTTCTTC
TRBJ1-2	TRBV30	-	-	CAWSSQAAGYTF	TGTGCCTGGAGCTCTCAGGCAGCTGGCTACACCTTC
TRBJ1-1	TRBV4-1	-	-	CASSQGPGVEAFF	TGCGCCAGCAGCCAAGGACCAGGGGTTGAAGCTTTCTTT
TRBJ2-6	TRBV19	-	TRBD1	CASSERKQGRGANVLTF	TGTGCCAGTAGTGAACGTAAACAGGGGCGGGGGGCCAACGTCCTGACTTTC